These 4 T cell receptor beta chains were all obtained from the same sample, sequenced in a study of OX40 agonist ivuxolimab in advanced cancers. Clones were read by immunoSEQ multiplex PCR, and TCRdb kept only the in-frame ones, dropping some. The repertoire holds around 18,000 clones, 72% seen once, with 24% in the top ten. Material: CD4+ or CD8+ T cells sorted from blood, obtained in a trial of the OX40 agonist ivuxolimab. The receptors here all came from an adult with an advanced solid tumor such as melanoma, head and neck, liver or kidney cancer.

V is TRBV7-2 and J is TRBJ2-5; perhaps TRBD2 as D (6 bases). Germline lookup yields CDR1 SGHTA and CDR2 FQGNSA. Trimming pared 4 bases from V and 1 base from J, leaving 7 bases between. The CDR3 totals 13 residues. CDR3 amino acids: CASSSGGQETQYF. The CDR3 DNA is TGTGCCAGCAGCTCCGGGGGCCAAGAGACCCAGTACTTC.

J is TRBJ2-5 and V is TRBV9, with 8 positions matching TRBD2. Trimming cost V 3 bases and J 7 bases; bases outside gene matches: 14. Germline V gives CDR1 SGDLS, CDR2 YYNGEE. The CDR3 is 16 amino acids. The CDR3 DNA is TGTGCCAGCAGCGCCTCCCTCAGCGGGGGCGGGTGGACCCAGTACTTC. Residues: CASSASLSGGGWTQYF.

Only one count was recorded for this clone. V is TRBV5-1 and J is TRBJ1-2; unclear D gene. V was clipped by 1 base and J by 0 bases, with 7 bases between them. The CDR3 extends over 14 amino acids. Germline assignment: CDR1 SGHRS and CDR2 YFSETQ. The CDR3 DNA follows: TGCGCCAGCAGCTTGCTCGGGACTAACTATGGCTACACCTTC. It encodes CASSLLGTNYGYTF.

The genes are TRBV27 and TRBJ2-2; TRBD1 matches at 8 bases. Trimming at V came to 3 bases and at J to 0 bases, leaving 0 bases not matched to a gene. Germline-derived CDR1 and CDR2 are MNHEY and SMNVEV (reference sequence). CDR3 length: 15 amino acids. CDR3 sequence: CASSLTGANTGELFF. Here the CDR3 DNA reads TGTGCCAGCAGTTTGACAGGGGCGAACACCGGGGAGCTGTTTTTT.